What follows are 30 T cell receptor beta chains derived from one specimen sequenced in a study of molecular identifiers for immune sequencing clone quantification. TCRdb ran MiXCR on the PCR reads and lists one entry per CDR3 protein. The profile covers approximately 550,000 distinct CDR3 sequences, with roughly 23% appearing a single time and 0.65% to 0.95% taken by the ten largest. The sequenced material came from naive CD8+ T cells from blood, with Jurkat cell RNA spiked in. Regarding subset: FACS-sorted CD8+CD4-CCR7+CD45RA+ naive T cells. The receptors originated from a human donor in good health. Some libraries in this study had Jurkat cell RNA spiked in.

A remark on this clonotype: A much larger clone differs by one base, so this may be a read error. The chain has TRBV6-1 and TRBJ2-7; maybe TRBD2 (6 bases). Germline values: CDR1 MNHNS, CDR2 SASEGT. Trimming cost V 6 bases and J 3 bases, with 15 bases left between them. The CDR3 extends over 14 amino acids. CDR3 in DNA: TGTGCCAGCAGCCCTCGGGAGACGGACTACGAGCAGTACTTC. Its translation is CASSPRETDYEQYF.

This clonotype was seen a few times. The genes are TRBV6-6 and TRBJ2-1, with D possibly being TRBD1 (6 bases). The CDR3 covers 11 residues. Germline loops: CDR1 MNHNY, CDR2 SVGAGI (reference sequence). V shed 10 bases and J shed 4 bases, with 8 bases lying between them. CDR3 protein: CATGQYNEQFF. CDR3 DNA: TGTGCCACTGGACAGTACAATGAGCAGTTCTTC.

V and J are TRBV4-1 and TRBJ2-7, with 9 bases that match TRBD2. V lost 2 bases, J lost 2 bases, and 10 bases stayed unmatched. Germline lookup yields CDR1 MGHRA and CDR2 YSYEKL. CDR3 length: 17 amino acids. The CDR3 is CASSQLQIAGETYEQYF. The CDR3 bases are TGCGCCAGCAGCCAACTGCAGATAGCGGGGGAAACCTACGAGCAGTACTTC.

This rearrangement joins TRBV5-5 to TRBJ2-5; D is unresolved. From germline, CDR1 is SGHKS and CDR2 YYEKEE (reference sequence). The V gene lost 2 bases and the J gene lost 0 bases, with 11 bases spanning the gap. The CDR3 covers 15 residues. The CDR3 region is CASSFLRDNQETQYF. The CDR3 DNA sequence: TGTGCCAGCAGCTTCCTCCGAGACAACCAAGAGACCCAGTACTTC.

At least ten counts were recorded for this clonotype. The chain recombines TRBV28 with TRBJ1-5; D perhaps matches TRBD1 (5 bases). V shed 3 bases and J shed 3 bases, with 12 bases lying between them. This CDR3 region has 15 residues. Germline values: CDR1 MDHEN, CDR2 SYDVKM. The DNA of the CDR3 is TGTGCCAGCAGTTTGGTGGGGCGGGTCAATCAGCCCCAGCATTTT. Its translation: CASSLVGRVNQPQHF.

This clonotype was recorded at least ten times. The chain is built from TRBV20-1 and TRBJ2-3; TRBD1 matches 11 bases. This CDR3 comprises 14 residues. Trimming at V came to 6 bases and at J to 3 bases, leaving 5 bases not matched to a gene. The germline V gene encodes CDR1 DFQATT and CDR2 SNEGSKA (reference sequence). The CDR3 is CSASRDRGTDTQYF. In DNA form, the CDR3 reads TGCAGTGCGAGCCGGGACAGGGGGACAGATACGCAGTATTTT.

The chain uses TRBV10-2 and TRBJ2-7; TRBD2 matches at 10 bases. Germline V gives CDR1 WSHSY, CDR2 SAAADI. This CDR3 has 15 residues. The junction had 16 bases not matched to a gene; V was cut back by 4 bases and J by 13 bases. The CDR3 region is CASSGPSAGGTMNYF. The CDR3 DNA reads TGCGCCAGCAGTGGCCCTTCAGCGGGGGGGACTATGAATTACTTC.

This clonotype occurred many times. The J gene is TRBJ2-5, the V gene TRBV7-9; unclear D gene. Germline loops: CDR1 SEHNR, CDR2 FQNEAQ (reference sequence). V gave up 2 bases and J gave up 3 bases, with 7 bases separating them. This CDR3 region has 13 residues. The CDR3 sequence: CASSLRGEETQYF. CDR3 nucleotides: TGTGCCAGCAGCTTACGTGGGGAAGAGACCCAGTACTTC.

This clonotype appeared a few times. This rearrangement joins TRBV15 to TRBJ2-6; D unresolved. CDR1 LNHNV and CDR2 YYDKDF come from the germline V gene (reference sequence). Trimming pared 3 bases from V and 8 bases from J, leaving 11 bases between. This CDR3 region has 14 residues. CDR3 DNA: TGTGCCACCAGCAGGAAGGACGGCACCAACGTCCTGACTTTC. Its protein is CATSRKDGTNVLTF.

Regarding this clonotype: This may be a read error: a much more frequent sequence differs by one nucleotide. The genes are TRBV5-5 and TRBJ1-1; TRBD1 aligns across 7 bases. Germline values: CDR1 SGHKS, CDR2 YYEKEE (reference sequence). The CDR3 runs to 15 residues. The CDR3 region has the DNA TGTGCAGCTCGGGAGGGGGCCGGGATGGACACTGAAGCTTTCTTT. As protein: CAAREGAGMDTEAFF.

This clonotype was observed a handful of times. The rearrangement uses TRBV28 and TRBJ2-6, with D hard to call. The CDR3 consists of 17 residues. V dropped 8 bases and J dropped 3 bases, with 20 bases sitting between them. Germline V gives CDR1 MDHEN, CDR2 SYDVKM. The DNA of the CDR3 is TGTGCCAGCCGCCCGGGCCTCCACGCATATGGGGCCAACGTCCTGACTTTC. This encodes CASRPGLHAYGANVLTF. The full variable domain, its missing parts supplied by reference TRBV28 and TRBJ2-6, is DVKVTQSSRYLVKRTGEKVFLECVQDMDHENMFWYRQDPGLGLRLIYFSYDVKMKEKGDIPEGYSVSREKKERFSLILESASTNQTSMYLCASRPGLHAYGANVLTFGAGSRLTVL.

This rearrangement joins TRBV6-2 or TRBV6-3 to TRBJ2-3; tentative D call: TRBD2 (5 bases). The length of the CDR3 is 16 residues. V lost 4 bases, J lost 4 bases, and 18 bases lay in between. Germline V gene data show CDR1 as MNHEY and CDR2 as SVGEGT. The chain's CDR3 is CASSFLRDYMADTQYF. The CDR3 DNA reads TGTGCCAGCAGTTTCCTCCGGGATTACATGGCAGATACGCAGTATTTT.

This clonotype was detected a few times. This rearrangement joins TRBV4-3 to TRBJ2-7, with 10 bases that match TRBD2. V dropped 0 bases and J dropped 3; count of bases not matched to a gene: 8. Per the germline V gene, CDR1 is LGHNA and CDR2 is YSLEER. The CDR3 is made up of 17 amino acids. The CDR3 protein is CASSQDASGSLLYEQYF. The CDR3 coding sequence is TGCGCCAGCAGCCAAGATGCTAGCGGGAGTCTCCTCTACGAGCAGTACTTC.

The rearrangement uses TRBV4-3 and TRBJ2-1, with a weak D call TRBD1 (6 bases). Germline loops: CDR1 LGHNA, CDR2 YSLEER. Trimming left V 0 bases short and J 7 bases short, with 16 bases between. This CDR3 spans 16 amino acids. This CDR3 is CASSQDLLGAANEQFF. DNA of the CDR3: TGCGCCAGCAGCCAAGATCTATTGGGGGCCGCGAATGAGCAGTTCTTC.

This clonotype was seen only a few times. The chain is built from TRBV29-1 and TRBJ2-1; 11 nucleotides match TRBD2. V was clipped by 2 bases and J by 3 bases; unmatched bases: 9. The CDR3 spans 17 residues. Germline assignment: CDR1 SQVTM and CDR2 ANQGSEA. For the CDR3, the DNA is TGCAGCGTTGAATGGCTAGCGGGGGGTCGTTTCTACAATGAGCAGTTCTTC. Residues: CSVEWLAGGRFYNEQFF.

This clonotype was seen more than once but under ten times. The chain combines TRBV11-2 with TRBJ2-5, with a weak D call TRBD1 (5 bases). V was pared by 5 bases and J by 2 bases, with 15 bases between. The germline gives CDR1 SGHAT, CDR2 FQNNGV. CDR3 length: 15 residues. CDR3 region: CASSRIFRTQETQYF. CDR3 sequence (DNA): TGTGCCAGCAGCCGCATCTTTAGGACACAAGAGACCCAGTACTTC.

CDR3 region: CASSPYRGATEAFF. CDR3 DNA: TGCGCCAGCAGCCCATATCGGGGGGCCACTGAAGCTTTCTTT. The chain has TRBV5-1 and TRBJ1-1; a weak D match, TRBD1 (6 bases). V was shortened by 4 bases and J by 4 bases, with 14 bases between the two germline ends. CDR3 size: 14 residues. CDR1 is SGHRS and CDR2 is YFSETQ in the germline V gene. The whole variable domain, filled in from reference TRBV5-1 and TRBJ1-1, reads KAGVTQTPRYLIKTRGQQVTLSCSPISGHRSVSWYQQTPGQGLQFLFEYFSETQRNKGNFPGRFSGRQFSNSRSEMNVSTLELGDSALYLCASSPYRGATEAFFGQGTRLTVV.

This clonotype has more than one count but fewer than ten. The V gene is TRBV11-2, the J gene TRBJ2-1; TRBD1 might be the D (5 bases). Trimming removed 3 bases from V and 10 bases from J, with 13 bases in between. The CDR3 has 13 residues. The germline gives CDR1 SGHAT, CDR2 FQNNGV. The CDR3 loop is CASSLGLAIEQFF. The CDR3 DNA reads as TGTGCCAGCAGCTTGGGGCTGGCGATAGAGCAGTTCTTC.

This clonotype was counted at least ten times. V gene TRBV30 combines with J gene TRBJ2-7; D gene unclear. Per germline, CDR1 GTSNPN and CDR2 SVGIG (reference sequence). Between the trimmed V and J ends, which lost 3 bases and 6 bases, there was a span of 9 bases. The CDR3 is 11 residues long. DNA of the CDR3: TGTGCCTGGAGCCTCCCACGCGAGCAGTACTTC. It codes for CAWSLPREQYF.

This clonotype occurred a few times. The chain combines TRBV5-1 with TRBJ2-1; 8 bases agree with TRBD2. V lost 4 bases, J lost 6 bases, and 9 bases stayed unmatched. CDR1 and CDR2 from the germline V gene are SGHRS and YFSETQ. The CDR3 is made up of 15 amino acids. Here the CDR3 DNA reads TGCGCCAGCAGCGCCAGTGTAGCGGGGTCCAATGAGCAGTTCTTC. This translates into CASSASVAGSNEQFF.

This clonotype was seen ten or more times. The chain combines TRBV4-2 with TRBJ2-7; D might be TRBD2 (6 bases). This CDR3 spans 14 amino acids. Deletions cut 0 bases from V and 7 bases from J, with 13 bases between. The V gene's germline CDR1 is LGHNA and CDR2 YNFKEQ. CDR3 DNA sequence: TGTGCCAGCAGCCAAGACGGGGGAGTAGGAGAGCAGTACTTC. This codes for CASSQDGGVGEQYF.

Ten or more counts support this clonotype. The rearrangement uses TRBV6-1 and TRBJ2-3, with TRBD2 identical over 10 bases. Germline CDR1 is MNHNS and CDR2 is SASEGT. The CDR3 totals 16 residues. Unmatched junction bases numbered 6, after V lost 2 bases and J lost 4 bases. The CDR3 spells CASSELAGAPADTQYF. For the CDR3, the DNA is TGTGCCAGCAGTGAACTAGCGGGAGCCCCGGCAGATACGCAGTATTTT.

As regards this clonotype: Just one base apart from a much larger clone, this may be a read error. The chain employs TRBV7-2 and TRBJ1-5; D possibly corresponds to TRBD1 (6 bases). The CDR3 has 17 residues. CDR1 and CDR2 from the germline V gene are SGHTA and FQGNSA. V lost 1 base, J lost 6 bases, and 19 bases lay in between. The CDR3 sequence is CASSLGYGDNLIQPQHF. The CDR3, as DNA: TGTGCCAGCAGCTTAGGTTACGGGGACAATTTGATTCAGCCCCAGCATTTT.

The chain recombines TRBV13 with TRBJ2-7, with D possibly matching TRBD2 (7 bases). CDR3 length equals 16 residues. Trimming stripped 5 bases from V and 0 bases from J, with 17 bases between. The germline gives CDR1 PRHDT, CDR2 FYEKMQ (reference sequence). The CDR3 reads CASSGGGGPGSYEQYF. CDR3 bases: TGTGCCAGCAGCGGTGGGGGGGGGCCCGGCTCCTACGAGCAGTACTTC.

This clonotype appeared many times. The genes are TRBV7-9 and TRBJ1-3, with D uncertain. V was cut by 0 bases and J by 2 bases, with 11 bases left in between. The V gene's germline CDR1 is SEHNR and CDR2 FQNEAQ (reference sequence). This CDR3 region has 16 residues. The CDR3 protein is CASSLALGVTGNTIYF. The CDR3 DNA reads as TGTGCCAGCAGCTTAGCGCTTGGGGTTACTGGAAACACCATATATTTT.

A remark on this clonotype: A much larger clone is a single base away; this may be a read error. V is TRBV4-1 and J is TRBJ2-1; 12 bases line up with TRBD1. Germline lookup yields CDR1 MGHRA and CDR2 YSYEKL. The CDR3 spans 16 residues. The CDR3, as DNA: TGCGCCAGCTGCGAGACCGGGACAGGGGGCTACAATGAGCGGTTCTTC. Amino acids: CASCETGTGGYNERFF.

This clonotype was seen a handful of times. The chain carries TRBV2 and TRBJ2-7; TRBD1 matches 7 bases. Unmatched junction bases numbered 2, after V lost 6 bases and J lost 3 bases. This CDR3 contains 12 residues. The V gene's germline CDR1 is SNHLY and CDR2 FYNNEI. The chain's CDR3 is CASRAGGYEQYF. The CDR3 nucleotides are TGTGCCAGCAGGGCAGGGGGCTACGAGCAGTACTTC.

Details on this clonotype: This may come from a read error, since a much larger clone is one base off. The chain combines TRBV7-6 with TRBJ2-3; D is uncertain. Germline lookup yields CDR1 SGHVS and CDR2 FNYEAQ. Between the trimmed V and J ends, which lost 5 bases and 7 bases, there was a span of 10 bases. The CDR3 is made up of 12 amino acids. CDR3 loop: CASSPGKNTQYF. DNA of the CDR3: TGTGCCAGCAGCCCCGGAAAAAATACGCAGTATTTT.

As regards this clonotype: This may arise from a read error, as a much more abundant clone is one base away. This chain joins TRBV11-2 and TRBJ1-4, with TRBD1 as a possible D gene (5 bases). CDR3 length equals 16 residues. Germline V gene data show CDR1 as SGHAT and CDR2 as FQNNGV. Deletions cut 5 bases from V and 6 bases from J, with 19 bases between. DNA for the CDR3: TGTGCCAGCAGCCTGGGGCCGGTGGTATCGGATGAAAAACTGTTTTTT. Translation: CASSLGPVVSDEKLFF.

This clonotype was detected a few times. The chain employs TRBV4-1 and TRBJ2-1; the D gene is possibly TRBD1 (6 bases). This CDR3 has 15 residues. With 1 base removed from V and 6 bases from J, the gap between germline ends came to 13 bases. The germline gives CDR1 MGHRA, CDR2 YSYEKL. The CDR3 DNA reads as TGCGCCAGCAGCCAAGGTCAGGGGTTCGGCAATGAGCAGTTCTTC. Its translation is CASSQGQGFGNEQFF.